A single sample gave rise to the 4 T cell receptor beta chains below, sequenced in a study of blood T cell repertoires in COVID-19. Assay: immunoSEQ multiplex PCR; the TCRdb copy retains only in-frame clones and omits some. The table shows about 210,000 clones, with around four fifths occurring only once. Sequences were obtained from peripheral blood. Every receptor here comes from a man aged 60-69 years with COVID-19, enrolled during active disease.

The gene calls are TRBV28 and TRBJ2-6, with D tentatively TRBD1 (5 bases). Trimming removed 3 bases at V and 0 bases at J, with 15 bases between. Per the germline V gene, CDR1 is MDHEN and CDR2 is SYDVKM. CDR3 length equals 18 residues. This chain's CDR3 is CASSLFGQGASGANVLTF. CDR3 coding DNA: TGTGCCAGCAGTTTGTTCGGACAAGGGGCCTCTGGGGCCAACGTCCTGACTTTC.

V usage is TRBV2 and J usage is TRBJ2-7, with D possibly being TRBD1 (7 bases). The CDR3 has 12 amino acids. Trimming stripped 10 bases from V and 6 bases from J, with 16 bases between. Germline V gene lookup returns CDR1 SNHLY and CDR2 FYNNEI. CDR3 amino acids: CATNQGGGEQYF. For the CDR3, the DNA is TGTGCCACAAACCAGGGGGGAGGCGAGCAGTACTTC.

The rearrangement links TRBV10-1 to TRBJ2-1; 11 nucleotides agree with TRBD2. Germline CDR1 WNHNN, CDR2 SYGVQD (reference sequence). The CDR3 has 15 amino acids. V shed 6 bases and J 5 bases; nucleotides not matched to a gene: 6. This CDR3 reads CASRPLAGGNNEQFF. The CDR3 DNA is TGCGCCAGCAGACCCCTAGCGGGAGGCAACAATGAGCAGTTCTTC.

The chain is built from TRBV9 and TRBJ2-3; D possibly corresponds to TRBD1 (6 bases). V dropped 3 bases and J dropped 2 bases, with 16 bases sitting between them. The CDR3 covers 16 residues. The germline CDR1 and CDR2 sequences are SGDLS and YYNGEE. The CDR3, as DNA: TGTGCCAGCAGCGGCCGGGCAGGGGCGGCCACAGATACGCAGTATTTT. It specifies CASSGRAGAATDTQYF.